This is a list of T cell receptor beta chains from one sample in a study of blood T cell repertoires in COVID-19. Sequencing used immunoSEQ multiplex PCR; TCRdb keeps in-frame clones, though not all of them. The table includes some 240,000 clones, about nine tenths detected once. Sequencing was performed on peripheral blood. The source of these receptors is a man aged 55 to 69 who had recovered from COVID-19. The CDR3 runs from the conserved cysteine through the conserved F or W. The order of the fields is J gene, clone size, V gene, D gene, CDR3 protein, CDR3 DNA. A D gene is named only where the DNA matches it firmly. Clone sizes are given selectively: once, few, many, or a class where the clone is expanded.

>TRBJ1-2|.|TRBV28|TRBD1
CASSRQGPNYGYTF
TGTGCCAGCAGTCGACAGGGGCCTAACTATGGCTACACCTTC
>TRBJ1-2|.|TRBV5-6|.
CASSAGWYGYTF
TGTGCCAGCAGCGCGGGGTGGTACGGCTACACCTTC
>TRBJ1-5|.|TRBV2|.
CASSERPGNQPQHF
TGTGCCAGCAGCGAGCGTCCAGGCAATCAGCCCCAGCATTTT
>TRBJ1-4|once|TRBV28|TRBD1
CASSSGGQGFEKLFF
TGTGCCAGCAGTTCCGGGGGACAGGGGTTTGAAAAACTGTTTTTT
>TRBJ2-3|.|TRBV7-6|TRBD1
CASSLRGTGVTDTQYF
TGTGCCAGCAGCTTAAGGGGGACAGGGGTCACAGATACGCAGTATTTT
>TRBJ1-1|.|TRBV2|TRBD1
CASSGSDRGGTEAFF
TGTGCCAGCAGCGGTTCAGACAGGGGGGGGACTGAAGCTTTCTTT
>TRBJ2-7|.|TRBV5-1|.
CASSLEPGSYEQYF
TGCGCCAGCAGCTTGGAACCGGGCTCCTACGAGCAGTACTTC
>TRBJ2-2|.|TRBV4-3|TRBD2
CASSPRTGGNTGELFF
TGCGCCAGCAGCCCCCGGACGGGAGGGAACACCGGGGAGCTGTTTTTT
>TRBJ2-2|.|TRBV19|TRBD2
CASSLTSGRAGTGELFF
TGTGCCAGTAGCCTGACTAGCGGGAGGGCCGGAACCGGGGAGCTGTTTTTT
>TRBJ2-5|.|TRBV11-2|TRBD1
CASSLGDRDFETQYF
TGTGCCAGCAGCTTAGGGGACAGGGATTTCGAGACCCAGTACTTC
>TRBJ1-5|.|TRBV4-2|.
CASSQGWGLGQPQHF
TGTGCCAGCAGCCAAGGATGGGGGCTTGGCCAGCCCCAGCATTTT
>TRBJ1-6|.|TRBV6-5|.
CASSYSRFTNSPLHF
TGTGCCAGCAGTTACTCGCGTTTTACCAATTCACCCCTCCACTTT
>TRBJ1-4|.|TRBV6-5|.
CASRLAGDEKLFF
TGTGCCAGCAGGTTGGCTGGAGATGAAAAACTGTTTTTT
>TRBJ1-2|.|TRBV6-2/TRBV6-3|.
CASSYFLRDNYGYTF
TGTGCCAGCAGTTATTTCCTCAGGGATAACTATGGCTACACCTTC
>TRBJ2-5|.|TRBV7-3|TRBD2
CASSRTSGRTGQETQYF
TGTGCCAGCAGCCGGACTAGCGGGAGAACGGGTCAAGAGACCCAGTACTTC
>TRBJ1-6|.|TRBV13|.
CASSLGQGYSPLHF
TGTGCCAGCAGCTTAGGACAGGGATATTCACCCCTCCACTTT
>TRBJ1-4|.|TRBV3-1/TRBV3-2|TRBD1
CASSQARGQGRNEKLFF
TGTGCCAGCAGCCAAGCCCGCGGACAGGGACGAAATGAAAAACTGTTTTTT
>TRBJ2-6|.|TRBV14|.
CASSLLYRASSGANVLTF
TGTGCCAGCAGCCTGTTGTACAGGGCCAGCTCTGGGGCCAACGTCCTGACTTTC
>TRBJ1-5|.|TRBV30|TRBD1
CAWRGTGGIGLQPQHF
TGTGCCTGGAGAGGGACAGGGGGGATAGGGTTACAGCCCCAGCATTTT
>TRBJ1-3|.|TRBV13|TRBD1
CASSFGQGLSGNTIYF
TGTGCCAGCAGCTTCGGACAGGGACTCTCTGGAAACACCATATATTTT
>TRBJ1-1|.|TRBV7-3|.
CASSLGGLDTEAFF
TGTGCCAGCAGCTTAGGGGGACTTGACACTGAAGCTTTCTTT
>TRBJ1-1|.|TRBV18|.
CASSPGRGNTEAFF
TGTGCCAGCTCACCGGGCAGGGGGAACACTGAAGCTTTCTTT